Detailed here is one T cell receptor (beta chain). The antigen is unknown. The library targeted TCRbeta and was prepared with unique molecular identifiers. MiXCR, applied by TCRdb to the PCR reads, yields one record per CDR3 protein. The sample lists a few hundred thousand distinct CDR3 sequences, 7.5% to 9% occurring once. The sample comes from a study of T-cell reconstitution after alpha-beta-depleted transplantation in children. Whole-study findings and limits: Several hundred expanded graft clones reportedly gave rise to the alpha-beta T cells present about two months after transplant. Surviving recipient cells, namely T cells and thymic progenitors, were the source of high day-60 TCRbeta diversity in some patients. A year post-transplant, T-cell counts and diversity derived mostly from newly produced T cells.

CDR3 length equals 11 residues. V lost 6 bases and J 11 bases, leaving 13 bases between the germline ends. Germline values: CDR1 KGHSH, CDR2 LQKENI. V gene TRBV18 combines with J gene TRBJ2-5; weak D call: TRBD2 (5 bases). Sequenced here: peripheral blood, sampled 360 days after TCRalphabeta/CD19-depleted stem cell transplant. The sequence was collected from a female patient between 2 and 10 years old who had a stem cell transplant for Fanconi anemia, so the T cells may come from the graft donor. This CDR3 reads CASSPGLGQYF. CDR3 sequence (DNA): TGTGCCAGCTCCCCTGGACTGGGACAGTACTTC.